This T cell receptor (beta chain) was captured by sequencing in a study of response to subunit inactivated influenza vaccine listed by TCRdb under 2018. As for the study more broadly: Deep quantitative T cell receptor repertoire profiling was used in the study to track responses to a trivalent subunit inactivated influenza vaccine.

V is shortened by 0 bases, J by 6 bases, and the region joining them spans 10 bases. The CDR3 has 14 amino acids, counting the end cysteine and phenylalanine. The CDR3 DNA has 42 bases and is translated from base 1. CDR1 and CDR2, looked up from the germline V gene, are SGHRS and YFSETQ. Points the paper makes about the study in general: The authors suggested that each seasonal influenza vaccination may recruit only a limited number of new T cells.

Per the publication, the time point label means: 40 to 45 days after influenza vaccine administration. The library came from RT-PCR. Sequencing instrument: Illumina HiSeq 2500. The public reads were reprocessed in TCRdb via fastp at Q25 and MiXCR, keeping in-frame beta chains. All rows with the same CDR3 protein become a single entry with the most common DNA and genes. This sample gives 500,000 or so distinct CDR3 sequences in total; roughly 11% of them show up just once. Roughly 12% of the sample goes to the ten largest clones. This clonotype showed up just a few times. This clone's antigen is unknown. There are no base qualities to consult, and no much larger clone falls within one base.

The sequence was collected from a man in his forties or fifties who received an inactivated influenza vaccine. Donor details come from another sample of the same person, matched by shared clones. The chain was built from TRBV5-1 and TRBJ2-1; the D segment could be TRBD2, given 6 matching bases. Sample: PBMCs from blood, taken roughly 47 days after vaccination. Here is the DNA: TGCGCCAGCAGCTTGGGGGACTCTGCCAATGAGCAGTTCTTC. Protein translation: CASSLGDSANEQFF.